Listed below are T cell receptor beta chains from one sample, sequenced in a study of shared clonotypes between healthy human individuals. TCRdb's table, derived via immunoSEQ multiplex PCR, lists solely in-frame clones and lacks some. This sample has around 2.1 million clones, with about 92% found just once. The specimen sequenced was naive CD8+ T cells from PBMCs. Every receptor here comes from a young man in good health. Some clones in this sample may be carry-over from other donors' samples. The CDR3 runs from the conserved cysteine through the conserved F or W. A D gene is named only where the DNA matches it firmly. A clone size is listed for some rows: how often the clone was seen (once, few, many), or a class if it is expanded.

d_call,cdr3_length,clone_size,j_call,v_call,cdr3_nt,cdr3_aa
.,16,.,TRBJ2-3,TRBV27,TGTGCCAGCAAGTCCAACTTGGAGGGACTCACAGATACGCAGTATTTT,CASKSNLEGLTDTQYF
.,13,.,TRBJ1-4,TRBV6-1,TGTGCCAGCAGGGGATTCCTTAATGAAAAACTGTTTTTT,CASRGFLNEKLFF
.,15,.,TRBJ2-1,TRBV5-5,TGTGCCAGCAGCTACCTAAACGGGACCCTTCATGAGCAGTTCTTC,CASSYLNGTLHEQFF
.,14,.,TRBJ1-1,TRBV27,TGTGCCAGCAGCGTAGTTGGCTCGAACACTGAAGCTTTCTTT,CASSVVGSNTEAFF
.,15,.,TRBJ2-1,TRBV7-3,TGTGCCAGCAGCTTAATAGGCGGGCAGTACAATGAGCAGTTCTTC,CASSLIGGQYNEQFF
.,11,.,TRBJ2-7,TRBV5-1,TGCGCCAGCAGCTTTGGAAACGAGCAGTACTTC,CASSFGNEQYF
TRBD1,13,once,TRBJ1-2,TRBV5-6,TGTGCCAGCAGCCGGGGGACAGGCTATGGCTACACCTTC,CASSRGTGYGYTF
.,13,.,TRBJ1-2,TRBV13,TGTGCCAGCAGCTCTCGGGGTAACTATGGCTACACCTTC,CASSSRGNYGYTF
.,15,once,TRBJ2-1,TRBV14,TGTGCCAGCAGCCAAGACTCAGCATCCTACAATGAGCAGTTCTTC,CASSQDSASYNEQFF
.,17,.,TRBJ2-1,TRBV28,TGTGCCAGCAGTTTATTCCTAGTCCCTAGCTCCTACAATGAGCAGTTCTTC,CASSLFLVPSSYNEQFF
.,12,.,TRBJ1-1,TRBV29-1,TGCAGCGCCCGGACATCGAACACTGAAGCTTTCTTT,CSARTSNTEAFF
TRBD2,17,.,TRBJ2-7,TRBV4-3,TGCGCCAGCAGCCATGGGACTAGCGGGAGGCCTTTGAACGAGCAGTACTTC,CASSHGTSGRPLNEQYF
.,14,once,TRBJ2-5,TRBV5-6,TGTGCCAGCAGCATCCAACAGGCGTTAGGGGCCCAGTACTTC,CASSIQQALGAQYF
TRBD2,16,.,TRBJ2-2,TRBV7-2,TGTGCCAGCAGCTTAGGGCCTAGCGGGTACACCGGGGAGCTGTTTTTT,CASSLGPSGYTGELFF
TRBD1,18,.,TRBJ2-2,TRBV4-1,TGCGCCAGCAGCCCCTTGGGACAGACAATTTTGAACACCGGGGAGCTGTTTTTT,CASSPLGQTILNTGELFF
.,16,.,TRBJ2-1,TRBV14,TGTGCCAGCAGCCAATGGAGGCTTCCCTCCTTAAATGAGCAGTTCTTC,CASSQWRLPSLNEQFF
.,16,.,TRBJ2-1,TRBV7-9,TGTGCCAGCAGCAATAGCGTTGGCGACCCCTACAATGAGCAGTTCTTC,CASSNSVGDPYNEQFF
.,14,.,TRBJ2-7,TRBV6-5,TGTGCCAGCAGTGTCAGGGTGTGGTCCTACGAGCAGTACTTC,CASSVRVWSYEQYF
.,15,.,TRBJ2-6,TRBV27,TGTGCCAGCAGCGGCATTCTCTCTGGGGCCAACGTCCTGACTTTC,CASSGILSGANVLTF
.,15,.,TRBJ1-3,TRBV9,TGTGCCAGCAGCGTACGAGGGGAACCTGGAAACACCATATATTTT,CASSVRGEPGNTIYF
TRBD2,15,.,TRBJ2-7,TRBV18,TGTGCCAGCTCACCGACTAGCGGAGCGACCTACGAGCAGTACTTC,CASSPTSGATYEQYF
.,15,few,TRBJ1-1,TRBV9,TGTGCCAGCAACCCCTCGGGGAGCATGAACACTGAAGCTTTCTTT,CASNPSGSMNTEAFF
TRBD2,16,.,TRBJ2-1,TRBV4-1,TGCGCCAGCAGCCAAGTCGGGGGACTAGGCTACAATGAGCAGTTCTTC,CASSQVGGLGYNEQFF
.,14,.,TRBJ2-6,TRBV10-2,TGCGCCAGCAGTGAAACAGTTGGGGCCAACGTCCTGACTTTC,CASSETVGANVLTF
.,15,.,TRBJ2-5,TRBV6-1,TGTGCCAGCAGGAGTTATGACCTCGTCAAAGAGACCCAGTACTTC,CASRSYDLVKETQYF
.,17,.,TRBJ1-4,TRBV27,TGTGCCAGCACCACGAACTCTGTGGCAGGGCCTAATGAAAAACTGTTTTTT,CASTTNSVAGPNEKLFF
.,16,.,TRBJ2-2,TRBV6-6,TGTGCCAGCAAGACGGATATAGCTTCAGGCACCGGGGAGCTGTTTTTT,CASKTDIASGTGELFF
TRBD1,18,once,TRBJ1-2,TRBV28,TGTGCCAGCGTTGCCAGGGGGGGGAGTAGTAGTCTTGCCCATGGCTACACCTTC,CASVARGGSSSLAHGYTF
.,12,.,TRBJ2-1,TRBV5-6,TGTGCCAGCAGCTTGGGACTCAATGAGCAGTTCTTC,CASSLGLNEQFF
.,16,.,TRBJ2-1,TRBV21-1,TGTGCCAGCAGCAAATGTGGAGGTAGCTCCTACAATGAGCAGTTCTTC,CASSKCGGSSYNEQFF
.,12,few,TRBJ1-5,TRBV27,TGTGCCAGCAGGGGGGGAAATCAGCCCCAGCATTTT,CASRGGNQPQHF
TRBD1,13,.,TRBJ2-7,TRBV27,TGTGCCAGCAGCGGACAGGGTCGGAACGAGCAGTACTTC,CASSGQGRNEQYF
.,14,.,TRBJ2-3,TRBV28,TGTGCCAGCAGTTTCGGACCGGCCACAGATACGCAGTATTTT,CASSFGPATDTQYF
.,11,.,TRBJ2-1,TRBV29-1,TGCAGCGTTGCGCAGGGCTATGAGCAGTTCTTC,CSVAQGYEQFF
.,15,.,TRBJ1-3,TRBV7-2,TGTGCCAGCAGCTTAGAGGACATCTCTGGAAACACCATATATTTT,CASSLEDISGNTIYF
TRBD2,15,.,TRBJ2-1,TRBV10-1,TGCGCCAGCGCTCCTACTAGCGGGACTTACAATGAGCAGTTCTTC,CASAPTSGTYNEQFF
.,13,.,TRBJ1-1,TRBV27,TGTGCCAGCAGTTTTAGGCCGTTAAACGAAGCTTTCTTT,CASSFRPLNEAFF
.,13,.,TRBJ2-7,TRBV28,TGTGCCAGCAGCCACCCTCGGGCAGTCGAGCAGTACTTC,CASSHPRAVEQYF
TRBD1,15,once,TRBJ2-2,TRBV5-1,TGCGCCAGCAGCTCACCGGACAGGGAGGCCGGGGAGCTGTTTTTT,CASSSPDREAGELFF
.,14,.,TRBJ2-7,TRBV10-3,TGTGCCATCAGTGATCCAGTAGGGGCCTACGAGCAGTACTTC,CAISDPVGAYEQYF
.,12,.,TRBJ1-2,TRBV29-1,TGCAGCGTTGGGGACGGTGACTATGGCTACACCTTC,CSVGDGDYGYTF
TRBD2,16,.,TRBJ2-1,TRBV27,TGTGCCAGCAGCCCTAAAACTAGCGGGAACAACAATGAGCAGTTCTTC,CASSPKTSGNNNEQFF
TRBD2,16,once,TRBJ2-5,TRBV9,TGTGCCAGCAGCGTAGATTCCGGGAGGCTACGAGAGACCCAGTACTTC,CASSVDSGRLRETQYF
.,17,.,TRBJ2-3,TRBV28,TGTGCCAGCAGTACCCACCCCCTCTCAGCACGCACAGATACGCAGTATTTT,CASSTHPLSARTDTQYF
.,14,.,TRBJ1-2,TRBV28,TGTGCCAGCACCCGGGGGGGGTTCGACTATGGCTACACCTTC,CASTRGGFDYGYTF
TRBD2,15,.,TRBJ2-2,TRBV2,TGTGCCAGAGCCGTAGCGGGAGGGCATGTCGGGGAGCTGTTTTTT,CARAVAGGHVGELFF